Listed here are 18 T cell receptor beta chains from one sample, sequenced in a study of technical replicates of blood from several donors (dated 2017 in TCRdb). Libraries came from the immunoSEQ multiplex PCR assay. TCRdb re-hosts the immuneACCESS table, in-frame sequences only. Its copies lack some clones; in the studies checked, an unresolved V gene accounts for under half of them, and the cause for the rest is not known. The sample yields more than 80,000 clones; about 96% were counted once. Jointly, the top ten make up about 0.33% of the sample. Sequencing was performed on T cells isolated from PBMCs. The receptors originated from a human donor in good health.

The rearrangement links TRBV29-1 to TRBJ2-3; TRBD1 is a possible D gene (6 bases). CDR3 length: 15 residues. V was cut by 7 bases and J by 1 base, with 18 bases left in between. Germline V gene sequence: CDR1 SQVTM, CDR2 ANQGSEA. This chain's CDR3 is CSAATGTGGTDTQYF. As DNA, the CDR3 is TGCAGCGCCGCTACAGGGACGGGCGGCACAGATACGCAGTATTTT.

The CDR3 nucleotides read TGTGCCAGCAGCGTAGACGGTAGCAATGAGCAGTTCTTC. As protein: CASSVDGSNEQFF. The V and J genes are TRBV9 and TRBJ2-1; D is ambiguous. The CDR3 is 13 amino acids. Germline-derived CDR1 and CDR2 are SGDLS and YYNGEE. Trimming took off 0 bases at V and 6 bases at J, with 7 bases between the two ends.

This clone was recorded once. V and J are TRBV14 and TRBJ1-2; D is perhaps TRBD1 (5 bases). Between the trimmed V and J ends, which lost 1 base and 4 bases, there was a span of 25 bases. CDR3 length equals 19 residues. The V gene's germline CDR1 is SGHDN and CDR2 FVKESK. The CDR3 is CASSQAFRHTGPRPYGYTF. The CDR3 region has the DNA TGTGCCAGCAGCCAAGCTTTTAGACACACAGGACCCCGACCCTATGGCTACACCTTC.

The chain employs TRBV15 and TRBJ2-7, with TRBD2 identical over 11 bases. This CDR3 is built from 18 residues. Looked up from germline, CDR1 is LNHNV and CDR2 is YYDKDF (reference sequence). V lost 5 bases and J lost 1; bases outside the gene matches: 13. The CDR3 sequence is CATSAAIGGTSGSYEQYF. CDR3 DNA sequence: TGTGCCACCAGCGCCGCGATTGGGGGGACTAGCGGTTCCTACGAGCAGTACTTC.

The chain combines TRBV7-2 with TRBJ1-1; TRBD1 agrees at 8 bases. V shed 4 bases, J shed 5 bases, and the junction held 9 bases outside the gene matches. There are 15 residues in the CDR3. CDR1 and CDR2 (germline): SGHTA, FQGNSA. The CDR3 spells CASSYSAGGRTEAFF. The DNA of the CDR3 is TGTGCCAGCAGCTACAGTGCAGGGGGCCGGACTGAAGCTTTCTTT.

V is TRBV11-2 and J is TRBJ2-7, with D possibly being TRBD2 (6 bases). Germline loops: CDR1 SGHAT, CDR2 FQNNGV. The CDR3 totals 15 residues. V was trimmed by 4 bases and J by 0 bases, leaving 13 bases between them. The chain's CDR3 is CASSSPAGSSYEQYF. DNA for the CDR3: TGTGCCAGCAGCTCCCCGGCCGGGAGCTCCTACGAGCAGTACTTC. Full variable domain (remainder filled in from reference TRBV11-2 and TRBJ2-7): EAGVAQSPRYKIIEKRQSVAFWCNPISGHATLYWYQQILGQGPKLLIQFQNNGVVDDSQLPKDRFSAERLKGVDSTLKIQPAKLEDSAVYLCASSSPAGSSYEQYFGPGTRLTVT.

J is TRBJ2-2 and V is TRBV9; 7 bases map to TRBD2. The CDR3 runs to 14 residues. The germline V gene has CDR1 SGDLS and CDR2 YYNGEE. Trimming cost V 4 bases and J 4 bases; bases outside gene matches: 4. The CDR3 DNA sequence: TGTGCCAGCAGCCTAGGCGGGGGCACCGGGGAGCTGTTTTTT. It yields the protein CASSLGGGTGELFF.

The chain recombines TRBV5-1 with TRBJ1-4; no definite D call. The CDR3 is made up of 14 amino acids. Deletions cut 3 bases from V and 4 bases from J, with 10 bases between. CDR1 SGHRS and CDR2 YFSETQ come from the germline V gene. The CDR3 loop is CASSSQTINEKLFF. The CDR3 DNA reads TGCGCCAGCAGCTCACAGACAATTAATGAAAAACTGTTTTTT.

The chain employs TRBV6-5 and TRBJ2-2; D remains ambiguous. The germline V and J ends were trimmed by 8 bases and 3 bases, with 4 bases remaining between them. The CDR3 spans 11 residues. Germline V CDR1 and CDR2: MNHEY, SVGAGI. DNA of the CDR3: TGTGCCAGCTTCTACACCGGGGAGCTGTTTTTT. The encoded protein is CASFYTGELFF.

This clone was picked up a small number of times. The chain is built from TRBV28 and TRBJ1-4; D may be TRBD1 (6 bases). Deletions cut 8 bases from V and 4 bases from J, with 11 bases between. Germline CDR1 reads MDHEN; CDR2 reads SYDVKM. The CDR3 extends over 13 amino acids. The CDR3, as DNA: TGTGCCAGCCAGGACAGTGTTAATGAAAAACTGTTTTTT. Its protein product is CASQDSVNEKLFF.

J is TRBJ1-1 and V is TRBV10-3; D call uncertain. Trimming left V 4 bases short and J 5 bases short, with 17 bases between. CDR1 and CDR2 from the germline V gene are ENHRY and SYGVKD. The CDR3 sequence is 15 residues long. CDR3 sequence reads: CAISATTLPGTEAFF. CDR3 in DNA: TGTGCCATCAGTGCCACGACACTCCCCGGAACTGAAGCTTTCTTT.

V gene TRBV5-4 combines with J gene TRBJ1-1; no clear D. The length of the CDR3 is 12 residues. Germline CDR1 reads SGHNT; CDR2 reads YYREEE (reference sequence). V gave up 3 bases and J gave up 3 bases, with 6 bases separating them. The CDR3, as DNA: TGTGCCAGCAGCTCGGAGGACACTGAAGCTTTCTTT. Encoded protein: CASSSEDTEAFF.

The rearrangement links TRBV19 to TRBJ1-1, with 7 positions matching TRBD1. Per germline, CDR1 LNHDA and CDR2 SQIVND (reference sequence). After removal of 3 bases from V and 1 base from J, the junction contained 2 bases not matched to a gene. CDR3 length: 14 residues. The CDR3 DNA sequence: TGTGCCAGTAGTATGGGACAGTGGAACACTGAAGCTTTCTTT. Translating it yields CASSMGQWNTEAFF.

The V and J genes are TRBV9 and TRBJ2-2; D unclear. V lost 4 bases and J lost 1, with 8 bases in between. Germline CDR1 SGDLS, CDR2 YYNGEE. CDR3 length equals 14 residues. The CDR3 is CASSPQKNTGELFF. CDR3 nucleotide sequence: TGTGCCAGCAGCCCTCAGAAGAACACCGGGGAGCTGTTTTTT.

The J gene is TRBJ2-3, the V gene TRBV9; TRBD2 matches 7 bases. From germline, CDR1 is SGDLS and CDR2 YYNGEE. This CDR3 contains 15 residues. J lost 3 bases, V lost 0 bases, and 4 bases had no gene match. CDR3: CASSVGGSSTDTQYF. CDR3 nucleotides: TGTGCCAGCAGCGTAGGCGGGAGTAGTACAGATACGCAGTATTTT.

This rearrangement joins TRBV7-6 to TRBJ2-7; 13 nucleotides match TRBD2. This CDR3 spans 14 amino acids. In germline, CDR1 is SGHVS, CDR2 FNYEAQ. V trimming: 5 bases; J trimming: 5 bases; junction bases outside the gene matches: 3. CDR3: CASSQGLAGNEQYF. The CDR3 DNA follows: TGTGCCAGCAGCCAGGGACTAGCGGGAAACGAGCAGTACTTC.

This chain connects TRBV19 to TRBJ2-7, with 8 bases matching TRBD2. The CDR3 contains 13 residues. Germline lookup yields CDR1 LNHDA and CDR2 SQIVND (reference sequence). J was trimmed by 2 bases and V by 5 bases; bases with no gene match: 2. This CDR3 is CASSYGRAYEQYF. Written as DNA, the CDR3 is TGTGCCAGTAGTTACGGGAGGGCCTACGAGCAGTACTTC.

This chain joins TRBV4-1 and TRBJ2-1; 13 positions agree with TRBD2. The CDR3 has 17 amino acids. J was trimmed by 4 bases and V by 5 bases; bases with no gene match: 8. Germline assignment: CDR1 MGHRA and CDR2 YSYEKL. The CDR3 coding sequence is TGCGCCAGCAGCACCGGGACTAGCGGGAAGATATACAATGAGCAGTTCTTC. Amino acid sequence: CASSTGTSGKIYNEQFF.